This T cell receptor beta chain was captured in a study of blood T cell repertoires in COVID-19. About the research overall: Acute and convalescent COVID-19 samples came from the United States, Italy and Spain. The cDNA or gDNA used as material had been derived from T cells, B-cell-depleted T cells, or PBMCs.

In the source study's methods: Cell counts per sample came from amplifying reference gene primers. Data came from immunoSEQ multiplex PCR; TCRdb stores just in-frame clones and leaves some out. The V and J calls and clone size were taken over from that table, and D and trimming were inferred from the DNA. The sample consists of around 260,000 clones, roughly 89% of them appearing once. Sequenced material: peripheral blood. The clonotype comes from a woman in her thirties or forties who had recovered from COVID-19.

The CDR3 spells CASSGTGGRWSNQPQHF. The CDR3 region has the DNA TGTGCCAGTAGTGGGACAGGGGGCCGCTGGAGCAATCAGCCCCAGCATTTT. The genes are TRBV19 and TRBJ1-5, with 12 bases lining up with TRBD1. The length of the CDR3 is 17 residues. Germline V gene sequence: CDR1 LNHDA, CDR2 SQIVND (reference sequence). Losses at the gene ends were 5 bases for V and 1 base for J; bases not matched to a gene: 6.